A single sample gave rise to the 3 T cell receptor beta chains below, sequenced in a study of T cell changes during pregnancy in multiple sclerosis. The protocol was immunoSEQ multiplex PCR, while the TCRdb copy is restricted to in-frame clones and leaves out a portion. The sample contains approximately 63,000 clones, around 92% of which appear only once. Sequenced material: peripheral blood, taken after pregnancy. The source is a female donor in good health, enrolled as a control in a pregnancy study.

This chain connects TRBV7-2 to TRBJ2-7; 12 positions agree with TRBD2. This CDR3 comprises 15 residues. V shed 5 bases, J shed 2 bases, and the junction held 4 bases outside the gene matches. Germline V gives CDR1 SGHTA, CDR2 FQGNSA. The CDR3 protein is CASSLLAGGPYEQYF. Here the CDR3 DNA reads TGTGCCAGCAGCCTACTAGCGGGGGGACCCTACGAGCAGTACTTC.

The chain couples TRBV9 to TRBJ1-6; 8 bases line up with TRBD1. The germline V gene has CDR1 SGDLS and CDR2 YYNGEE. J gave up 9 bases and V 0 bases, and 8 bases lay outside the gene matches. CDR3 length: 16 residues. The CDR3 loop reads CASSVEDRVRASPLHF. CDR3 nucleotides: TGTGCCAGCAGCGTAGAGGACAGGGTTCGTGCTTCACCCCTCCACTTT.

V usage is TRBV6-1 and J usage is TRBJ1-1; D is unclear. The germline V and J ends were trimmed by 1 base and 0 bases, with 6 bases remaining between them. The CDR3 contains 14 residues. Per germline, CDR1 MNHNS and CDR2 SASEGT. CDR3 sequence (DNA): TGTGCCAGCAGTGAAGGAGGAATGAACACTGAAGCTTTCTTT. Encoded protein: CASSEGGMNTEAFF.